The rows below give T cell receptor beta chains drawn from one sample of a study. TCRdb itself ran the RT-PCR reads through MiXCR, one entry per CDR3 protein. Here the sample spans more than 600,000 distinct CDR3 sequences, approximately 14% being singletons. The sample comprised memory CD4+ T cells from blood. The receptor source for this set is a female donor in good health, serving as a healthy control. Both conserved end residues are part of each CDR3. The D gene is left open where the match is weak. Some rows mark clone size as missing; the rest say once, few, many or name a class of expanded clone.

J | size | D | V | DNA | CDR3
TRBJ2-7 | few | TRBD1 | TRBV12-3/TRBV12-4 | TGTGCCAGCAGTTTCGGAGACAGGGATGAGGAGCAGTACTTC | CASSFGDRDEEQYF
TRBJ2-3 | - | - | TRBV5-1 | TGCGCCAGCAGCCCACTGGGGACGACAGATACGCAGTATTTT | CASSPLGTTDTQYF
TRBJ1-1 | - | - | TRBV5-6 | TGTGCCAGCAGCTTGGCCTCCCACACTGAAGCTTTCTTT | CASSLASHTEAFF
TRBJ1-2 | - | TRBD1 | TRBV4-3 | TGCGCCAGCAGCGGAGGGACAGGGGGCTGGAATGGCTACACCTTC | CASSGGTGGWNGYTF
TRBJ2-7 | many | - | TRBV20-1 | TGCAGTGCGAGACCGGGACTGGGACTCGAGCAGTACTTC | CSARPGLGLEQYF
TRBJ2-3 | few | TRBD1 | TRBV9 | TGTGCCAGCAGCGTTTCCGGGACAGGGGGTTCAGATACGCAGTATTTT | CASSVSGTGGSDTQYF
TRBJ2-5 | few | - | TRBV7-2 | TGTGCCAGCAGCACTGGGTCGGGGCGCCAAGAGACCCAGTACTTC | CASSTGSGRQETQYF
TRBJ2-5 | - | - | TRBV20-1 | TGCAGTGCTAGAGATTCGGCAGCCACTGGGGAGACCCAGTACTTC | CSARDSAATGETQYF
TRBJ2-1 | few | - | TRBV6-2/TRBV6-3 | TGTGCCAGCAGTTACTACTCTAGAGGGGGGGTCGGAGGGGATGAGCAGTTCTTC | CASSYYSRGGVGGDEQFF
TRBJ2-3 | many | - | TRBV24-1 | TGTGCCACCAGTGATCATCGGACAGTCACAGATACGCAGTATTTT | CATSDHRTVTDTQYF
TRBJ2-7 | few | - | TRBV7-8 | TGTGCCAGCAGCTTAGGTAAATACGAGCAGTACTTC | CASSLGKYEQYF
TRBJ2-1 | - | TRBD2 | TRBV6-5 | TGTGCCAGCAGTCTAAAAATGACTAGCTTTAGTTTTGATGAGCAGTTCTTC | CASSLKMTSFSFDEQFF
TRBJ1-5 | many | - | TRBV20-1 | TGCAGTGCTAGATGGCAGCTCAATCAGCCCCAGCATTTT | CSARWQLNQPQHF
TRBJ1-2 | many | - | TRBV15 | TGTGCCACCAGCAGAGATCTGAGTAACTATGGCTACACCTTC | CATSRDLSNYGYTF
TRBJ2-5 | many | - | TRBV2 | TGTGCCAGCAGTGTACTTGTCCAAGAGACCCAGTACTTC | CASSVLVQETQYF
TRBJ2-5 | few | - | TRBV15 | TGTGCCACCAGCAGAGATCTGCCCGGCAGGGTAGAGAAGACCCAGTACTTC | CATSRDLPGRVEKTQYF
TRBJ2-1 | many | - | TRBV5-1 | TGCGCCAGCAGCTTAACAGGGTCCCGGCAGAATGAGCAGTTCTTC | CASSLTGSRQNEQFF